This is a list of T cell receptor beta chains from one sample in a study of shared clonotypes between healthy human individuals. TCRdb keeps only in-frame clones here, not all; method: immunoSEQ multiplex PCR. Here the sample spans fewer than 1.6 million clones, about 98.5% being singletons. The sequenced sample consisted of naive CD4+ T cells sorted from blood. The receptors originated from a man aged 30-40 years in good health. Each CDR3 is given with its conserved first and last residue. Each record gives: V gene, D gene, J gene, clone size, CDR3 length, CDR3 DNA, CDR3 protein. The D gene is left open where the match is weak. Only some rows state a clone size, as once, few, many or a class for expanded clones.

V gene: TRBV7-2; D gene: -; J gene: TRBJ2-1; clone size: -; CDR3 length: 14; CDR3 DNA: TGTGCCAGCAGCCACCGGAGCTCCTACAATGAGCAGTTCTTC; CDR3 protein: CASSHRSSYNEQFF
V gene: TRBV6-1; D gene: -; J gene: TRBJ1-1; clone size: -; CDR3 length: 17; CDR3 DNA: TGTGCCAGCAGTGAAATGTGGGCCGTCCCCCTGAACACTGAAGCTTTCTTT; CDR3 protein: CASSEMWAVPLNTEAFF
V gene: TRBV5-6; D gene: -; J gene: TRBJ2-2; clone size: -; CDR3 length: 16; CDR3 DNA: TGTGCCAGCAGCTTGATCAACGGCCGATCGGTCGGGGAGCTGTTTTTT; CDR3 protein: CASSLINGRSVGELFF
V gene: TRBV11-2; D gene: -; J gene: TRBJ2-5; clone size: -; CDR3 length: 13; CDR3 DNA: TGTGCCAGCAGCTTAAGCTGGGGGGAGACCCAGTACTTC; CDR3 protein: CASSLSWGETQYF
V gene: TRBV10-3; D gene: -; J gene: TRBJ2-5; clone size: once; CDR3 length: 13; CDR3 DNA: TGTGCCATCAGTACCGGGAGTGGGGAGACCCAGTACTTC; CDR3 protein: CAISTGSGETQYF
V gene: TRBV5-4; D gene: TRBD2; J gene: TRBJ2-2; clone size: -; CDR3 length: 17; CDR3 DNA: TGTGCCAGCAGCCCGACTAGCGGGAGGGCCCTAACCGGGGAGCTGTTTTTT; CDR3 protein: CASSPTSGRALTGELFF
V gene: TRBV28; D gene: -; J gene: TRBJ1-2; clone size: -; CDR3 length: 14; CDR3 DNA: TGTGCCAGCAGTCTACCGACAACGCGCCTTGGCTACACCTTC; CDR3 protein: CASSLPTTRLGYTF
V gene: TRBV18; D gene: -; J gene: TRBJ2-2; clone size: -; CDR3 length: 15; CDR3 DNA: TGTGCCAGCTCACCAAATAGTCTCCGCACCGGGGAGCTGTTTTTT; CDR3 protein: CASSPNSLRTGELFF
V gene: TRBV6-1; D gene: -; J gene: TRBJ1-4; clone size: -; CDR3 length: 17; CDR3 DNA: TGTGCCAGCAGTGAAGCGCTTTTTGGCAGGGGAGCTGAAAAACTGTTTTTT; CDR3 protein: CASSEALFGRGAEKLFF
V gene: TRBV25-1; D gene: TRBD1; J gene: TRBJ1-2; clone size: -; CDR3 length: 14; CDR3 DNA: TGTGCCAGCAGTGAGGGGGGACAGATCTATGGCTACACCTTC; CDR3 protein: CASSEGGQIYGYTF
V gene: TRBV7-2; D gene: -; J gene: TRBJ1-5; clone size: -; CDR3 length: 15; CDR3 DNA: TGTGCCAGCAGCTTAGGTGGTTTCGGAAATCAGCCCCAGCATTTT; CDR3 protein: CASSLGGFGNQPQHF
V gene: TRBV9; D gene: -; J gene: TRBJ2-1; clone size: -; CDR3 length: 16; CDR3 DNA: TGTGCCAGCAGCGTAGCTATGGCGGGCGCCTACAATGAGCAGTTCTTC; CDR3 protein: CASSVAMAGAYNEQFF
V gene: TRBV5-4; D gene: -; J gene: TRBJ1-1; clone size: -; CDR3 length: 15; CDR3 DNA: TGTGCCAGCAGCTTGGTCGGCGGGAGGAGCACTGAAGCTTTCTTT; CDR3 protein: CASSLVGGRSTEAFF
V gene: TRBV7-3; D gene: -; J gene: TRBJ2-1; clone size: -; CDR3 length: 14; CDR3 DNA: TGTGCCAGCAGCCTGACTAGTTTTAGCAATGAGCAGTTCTTC; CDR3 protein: CASSLTSFSNEQFF
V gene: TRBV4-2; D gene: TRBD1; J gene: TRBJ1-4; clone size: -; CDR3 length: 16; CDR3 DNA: TGTGCCAGCAGCAAAACCCGAACAGGGGCTAATGAAAAACTGTTTTTT; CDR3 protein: CASSKTRTGANEKLFF
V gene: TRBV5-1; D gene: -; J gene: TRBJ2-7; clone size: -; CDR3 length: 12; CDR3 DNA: TGCGCCAGCAGCTCACAGACCTACGAGCAGTACTTC; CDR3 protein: CASSSQTYEQYF
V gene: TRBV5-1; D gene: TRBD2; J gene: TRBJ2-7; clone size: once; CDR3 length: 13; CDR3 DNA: TGCGCCAGCAGCCTGAGCGGGAGGGCCTCGCAGTACTTC; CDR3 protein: CASSLSGRASQYF
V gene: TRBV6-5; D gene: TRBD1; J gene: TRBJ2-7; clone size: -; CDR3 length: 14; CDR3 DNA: TGTGCCAGCAGACCAGGACAGGGCCGCTACGAGCAGTACTTC; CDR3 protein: CASRPGQGRYEQYF
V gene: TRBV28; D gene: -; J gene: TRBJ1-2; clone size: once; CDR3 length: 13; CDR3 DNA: TGTGCCAGCAACACAGGGAGGAACTATGGCTACACCTTC; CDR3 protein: CASNTGRNYGYTF
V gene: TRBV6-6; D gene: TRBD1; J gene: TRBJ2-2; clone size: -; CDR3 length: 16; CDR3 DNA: TGTGCCAGCAGTTACTCGACGGACAGGGCGGCCGGGGAGCTGTTTTTT; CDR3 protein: CASSYSTDRAAGELFF
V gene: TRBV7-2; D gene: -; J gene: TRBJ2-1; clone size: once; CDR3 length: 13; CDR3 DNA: TGTGCCAGCAGCCTACTAGGAGGGTTTGAGCAGTTCTTC; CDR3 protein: CASSLLGGFEQFF
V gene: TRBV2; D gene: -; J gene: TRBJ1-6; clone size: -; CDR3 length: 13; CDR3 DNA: TGTGCCAGCATTGTGGAGCTAGGATCACCCCTCCACTTT; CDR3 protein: CASIVELGSPLHF
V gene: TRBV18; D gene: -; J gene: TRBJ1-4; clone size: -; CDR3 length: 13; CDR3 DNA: TGTGCCAGCTCACCCGGGGTAGGAGAAAAACTGTTTTTT; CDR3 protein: CASSPGVGEKLFF
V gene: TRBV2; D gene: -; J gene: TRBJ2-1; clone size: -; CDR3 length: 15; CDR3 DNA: TGTGCCAGCAGTTCCAGCTGGGGCTTGGACAATGAGCAGTTCTTC; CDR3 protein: CASSSSWGLDNEQFF
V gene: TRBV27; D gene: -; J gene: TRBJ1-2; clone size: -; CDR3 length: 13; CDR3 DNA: TGTGCCAGCAGTCCCCTCGGGGGAAGAGGCTACACCTTC; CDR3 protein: CASSPLGGRGYTF
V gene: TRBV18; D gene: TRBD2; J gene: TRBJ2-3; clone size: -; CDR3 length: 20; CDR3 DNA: TGTGCCAGCTCACCTCTACCGTGGAACTTCGGGACTAGTCGCACAGATACGCAGTATTTT; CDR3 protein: CASSPLPWNFGTSRTDTQYF
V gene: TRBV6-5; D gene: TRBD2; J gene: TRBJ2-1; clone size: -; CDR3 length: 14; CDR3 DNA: TGTGCCAGCAGCTTAGCGGGAATTTACAATGAGCAGTTCTTC; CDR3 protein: CASSLAGIYNEQFF
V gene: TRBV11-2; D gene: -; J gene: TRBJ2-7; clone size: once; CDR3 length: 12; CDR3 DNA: TGTGCCAGCAATCGTGGAGAGGGTGAGCAGTACTTC; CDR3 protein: CASNRGEGEQYF
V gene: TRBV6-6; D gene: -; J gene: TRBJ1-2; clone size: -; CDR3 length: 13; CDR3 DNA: TGTGCCAGCAGTAACGTCGTAGGGTATGGCTACACCTTC; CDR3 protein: CASSNVVGYGYTF
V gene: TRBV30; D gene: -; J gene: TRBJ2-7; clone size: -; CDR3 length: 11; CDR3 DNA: TGTGCCTGGAGTATACTGGGGGAGCAGTACTTC; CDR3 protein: CAWSILGEQYF
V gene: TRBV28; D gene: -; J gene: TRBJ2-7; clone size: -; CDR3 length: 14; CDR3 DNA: TGTGCCAGCAGACGGTCAGGGGCCTCCTACGAGCAGTACTTC; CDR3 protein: CASRRSGASYEQYF
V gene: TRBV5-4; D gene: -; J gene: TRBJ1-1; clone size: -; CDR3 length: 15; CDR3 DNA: TGTGCCAGCAGCCCAGATGGGGGTCCGAACACTGAAGCTTTCTTT; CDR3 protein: CASSPDGGPNTEAFF
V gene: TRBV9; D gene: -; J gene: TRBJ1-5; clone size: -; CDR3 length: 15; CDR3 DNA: TGTGCCAGCAGCGTAGACCCAGGCGTCAATCAGCCCCAGCATTTT; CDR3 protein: CASSVDPGVNQPQHF
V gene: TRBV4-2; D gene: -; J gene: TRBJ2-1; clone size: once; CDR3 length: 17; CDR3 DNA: TGTGCCAGCAGCCACGCCCTCGCCGGGGGCTCCTACAATGAGCAGTTCTTC; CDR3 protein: CASSHALAGGSYNEQFF
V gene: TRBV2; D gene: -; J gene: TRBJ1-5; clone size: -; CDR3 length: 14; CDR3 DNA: TGTGCCAGCAGTGAGGGCAACAGCAATCAGCCCCAGCATTTT; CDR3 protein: CASSEGNSNQPQHF
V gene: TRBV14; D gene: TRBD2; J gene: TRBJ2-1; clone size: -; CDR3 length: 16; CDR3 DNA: TGTGCCAGCAGCCCTTTACTAGCGGGAGGGAGCAATGAGCAGTTCTTC; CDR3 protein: CASSPLLAGGSNEQFF
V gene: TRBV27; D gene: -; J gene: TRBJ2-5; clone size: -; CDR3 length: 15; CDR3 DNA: TGTGCCAGCAGTTATGCACCAGGGGTGTCAGAGACCCAGTACTTC; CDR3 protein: CASSYAPGVSETQYF
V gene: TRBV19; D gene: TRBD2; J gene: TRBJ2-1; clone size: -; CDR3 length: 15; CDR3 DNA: TGTGCCAGTAGTATAGGAAGGACTAGCGGGAACGCTCAGTTCTTC; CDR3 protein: CASSIGRTSGNAQFF
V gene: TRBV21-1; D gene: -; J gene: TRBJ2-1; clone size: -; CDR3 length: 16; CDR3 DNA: TGTGCCAGCAGCAAAGCGGCGGACTCTCTCTACAATGAGCAGTTCTTC; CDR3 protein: CASSKAADSLYNEQFF
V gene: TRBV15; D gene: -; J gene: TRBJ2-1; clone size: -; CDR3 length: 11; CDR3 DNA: TGTGCCACCAGATTAGGGTATGAGCAGTTCTTC; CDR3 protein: CATRLGYEQFF
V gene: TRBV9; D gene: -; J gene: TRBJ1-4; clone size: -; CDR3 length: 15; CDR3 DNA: TGTGCCAGCAGCGTAGGGGGACGGTGGAATGAAAAACTGTTTTTT; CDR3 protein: CASSVGGRWNEKLFF
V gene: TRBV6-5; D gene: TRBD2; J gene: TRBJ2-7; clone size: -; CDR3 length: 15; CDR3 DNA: TGTGCCAGCAAAATTGGACTAGACGGCTCCTACGAGCAGTACTTC; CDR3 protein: CASKIGLDGSYEQYF
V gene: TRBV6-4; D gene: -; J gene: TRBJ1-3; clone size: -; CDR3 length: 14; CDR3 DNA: TGTGCCAGTAGGGTAAGGGCCCCTGGAAACACCATATATTTT; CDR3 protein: CASRVRAPGNTIYF
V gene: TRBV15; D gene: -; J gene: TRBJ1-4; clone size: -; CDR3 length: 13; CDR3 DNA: TGTGCCACCAGCAGACAGGAGGGTGAAAAACTGTTTTTT; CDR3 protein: CATSRQEGEKLFF
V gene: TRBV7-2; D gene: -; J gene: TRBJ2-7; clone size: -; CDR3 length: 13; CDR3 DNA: TGTGCCAGCAGCCCCAGATCAGCCTACGAGCAGTACTTC; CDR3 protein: CASSPRSAYEQYF
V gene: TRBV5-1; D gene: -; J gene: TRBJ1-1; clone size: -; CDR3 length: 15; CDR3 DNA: TGCGCCAGCAGCGACGCGTCCGGGGCGAACACTGAAGCTTTCTTT; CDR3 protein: CASSDASGANTEAFF
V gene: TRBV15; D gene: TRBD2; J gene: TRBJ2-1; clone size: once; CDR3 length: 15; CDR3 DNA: TGTGCCACCAGTATCAACGGGAGGGAATACAATGAGCAGTTCTTC; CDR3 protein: CATSINGREYNEQFF
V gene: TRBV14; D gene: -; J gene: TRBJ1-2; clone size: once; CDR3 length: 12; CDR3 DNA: TGTGCCAGCAGCCATCCGGCGTATGGCTACACCTTC; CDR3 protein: CASSHPAYGYTF
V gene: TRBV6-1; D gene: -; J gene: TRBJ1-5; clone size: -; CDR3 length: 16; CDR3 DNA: TGTGCCAGCAGTGGAGACAAGGGAGGAGGCAATCAGCCCCAGCATTTT; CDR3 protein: CASSGDKGGGNQPQHF
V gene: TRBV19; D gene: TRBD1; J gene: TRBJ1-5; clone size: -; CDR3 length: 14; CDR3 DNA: TGTGCCAGTAGTAGAGGGACAGGGGATCAGCCCCAGCATTTT; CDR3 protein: CASSRGTGDQPQHF